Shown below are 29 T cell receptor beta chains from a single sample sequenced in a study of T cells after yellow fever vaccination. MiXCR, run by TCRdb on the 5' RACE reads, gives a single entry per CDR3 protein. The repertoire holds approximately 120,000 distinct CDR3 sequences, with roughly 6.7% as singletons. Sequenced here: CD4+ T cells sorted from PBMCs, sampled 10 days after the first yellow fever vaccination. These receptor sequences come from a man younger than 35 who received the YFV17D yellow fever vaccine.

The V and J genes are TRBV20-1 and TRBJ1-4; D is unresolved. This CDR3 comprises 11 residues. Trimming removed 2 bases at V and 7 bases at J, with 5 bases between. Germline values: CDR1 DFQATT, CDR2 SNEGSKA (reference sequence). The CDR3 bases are TGCAGTGCTAGATTCGGTGAAAAACTGTTTTTT. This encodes CSARFGEKLFF.

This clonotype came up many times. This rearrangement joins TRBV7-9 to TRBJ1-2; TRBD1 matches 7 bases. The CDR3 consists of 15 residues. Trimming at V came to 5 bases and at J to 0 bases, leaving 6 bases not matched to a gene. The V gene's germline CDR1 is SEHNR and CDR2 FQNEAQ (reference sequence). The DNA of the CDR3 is TGTGCCAGCAGCCTCGGACAGGATACTAACTATGGCTACACCTTC. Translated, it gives CASSLGQDTNYGYTF.

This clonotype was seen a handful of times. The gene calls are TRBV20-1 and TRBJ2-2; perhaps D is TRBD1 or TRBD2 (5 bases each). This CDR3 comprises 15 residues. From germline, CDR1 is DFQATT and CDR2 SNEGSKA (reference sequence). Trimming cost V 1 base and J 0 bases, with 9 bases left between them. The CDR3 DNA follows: TGCAGTGCTAGAGCCGGGGCATCGAACACCGGGGAGCTGTTTTTT. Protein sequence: CSARAGASNTGELFF.

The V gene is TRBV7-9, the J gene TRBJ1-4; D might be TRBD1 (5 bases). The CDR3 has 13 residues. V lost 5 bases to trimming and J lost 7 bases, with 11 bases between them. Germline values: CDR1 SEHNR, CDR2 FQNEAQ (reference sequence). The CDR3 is CASSETDSEKLFF. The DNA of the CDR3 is TGTGCCAGCAGCGAAACCGACAGTGAAAAACTGTTTTTT.

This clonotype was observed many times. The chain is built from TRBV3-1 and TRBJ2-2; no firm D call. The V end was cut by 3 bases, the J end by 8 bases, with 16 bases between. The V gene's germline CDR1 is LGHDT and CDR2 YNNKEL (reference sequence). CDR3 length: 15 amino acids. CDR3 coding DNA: TGTGCCAGCAGCCAGTCCCGACTTGGTCGTGGGGAGCTGTTTTTT. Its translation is CASSQSRLGRGELFF.

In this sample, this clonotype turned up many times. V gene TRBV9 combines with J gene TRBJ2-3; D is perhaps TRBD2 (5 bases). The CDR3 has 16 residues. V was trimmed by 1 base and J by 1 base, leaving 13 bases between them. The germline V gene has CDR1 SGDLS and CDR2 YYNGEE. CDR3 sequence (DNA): TGTGCCAGCAGCGTATCACCGGGGATGGGCACAGATACGCAGTATTTT. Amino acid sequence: CASSVSPGMGTDTQYF.

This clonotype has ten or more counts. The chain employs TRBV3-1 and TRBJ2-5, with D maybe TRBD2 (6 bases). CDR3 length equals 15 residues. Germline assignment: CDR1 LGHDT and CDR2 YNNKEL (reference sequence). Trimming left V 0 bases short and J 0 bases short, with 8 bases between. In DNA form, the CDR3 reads TGTGCCAGCAGCCAAGAATGGGACTACCAAGAGACCCAGTACTTC. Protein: CASSQEWDYQETQYF.

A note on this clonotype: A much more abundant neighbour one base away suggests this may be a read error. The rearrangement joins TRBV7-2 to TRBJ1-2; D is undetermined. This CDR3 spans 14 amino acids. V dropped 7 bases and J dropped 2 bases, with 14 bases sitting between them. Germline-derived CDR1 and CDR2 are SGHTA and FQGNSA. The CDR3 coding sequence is TGTGCCAGCATCCCTTCTTATTTAAACTATGGCTACACCTTC. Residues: CASIPSYLNYGYTF.

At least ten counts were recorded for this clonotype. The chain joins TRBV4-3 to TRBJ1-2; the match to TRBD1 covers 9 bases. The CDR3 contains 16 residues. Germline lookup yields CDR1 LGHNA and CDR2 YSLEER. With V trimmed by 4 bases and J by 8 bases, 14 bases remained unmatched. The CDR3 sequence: CASSRTDPGQGGGYTF. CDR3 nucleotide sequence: TGCGCCAGCAGCCGGACAGATCCGGGACAGGGCGGCGGCTACACCTTC.

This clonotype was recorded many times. The DNA of the CDR3 is TGTGCCAGCAGTCCATCCACAGGGGGAGGAACCTACGAGCAGTACGTC. Its translation: CASSPSTGGGTYEQYV. J is TRBJ2-7 and V is TRBV28, with 8 bases that match TRBD1. Germline-derived CDR1 and CDR2 are MDHEN and SYDVKM. V lost 5 bases, J lost 2 bases, and 11 bases stayed unmatched. The CDR3 has 16 amino acids.

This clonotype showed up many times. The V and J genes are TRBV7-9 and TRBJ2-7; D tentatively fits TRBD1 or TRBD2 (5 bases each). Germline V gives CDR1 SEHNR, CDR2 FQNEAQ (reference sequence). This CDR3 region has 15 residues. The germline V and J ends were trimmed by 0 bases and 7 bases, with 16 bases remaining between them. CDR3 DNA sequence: TGTGCCAGCAGCTTAGCGATCGCAGGGACGATGGAGCAGTACTTC. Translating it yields CASSLAIAGTMEQYF.

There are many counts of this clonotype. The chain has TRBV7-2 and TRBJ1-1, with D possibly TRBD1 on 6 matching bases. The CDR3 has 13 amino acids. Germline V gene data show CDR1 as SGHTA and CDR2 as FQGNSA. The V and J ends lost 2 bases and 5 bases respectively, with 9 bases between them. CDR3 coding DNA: TGTGCCAGCAGCTTACGCAGGGGAACTGAAGCTTTCTTT. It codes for CASSLRRGTEAFF.

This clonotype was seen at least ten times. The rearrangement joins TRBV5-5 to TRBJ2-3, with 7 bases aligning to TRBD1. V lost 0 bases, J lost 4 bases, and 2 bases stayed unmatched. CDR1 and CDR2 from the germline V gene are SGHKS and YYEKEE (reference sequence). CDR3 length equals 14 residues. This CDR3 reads CASSLEQGPDTQYF. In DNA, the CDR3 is TGTGCCAGCAGCTTGGAACAGGGGCCAGATACGCAGTATTTT. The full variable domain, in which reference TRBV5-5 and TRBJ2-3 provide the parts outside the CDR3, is DAGVTQSPTHLIKTRGQQVTLRCSPISGHKSVSWYQQVLGQGPQFIFQYYEKEERGRGNFPDRFSARQFPNYSSELNVNALLLGDSALYLCASSLEQGPDTQYFGPGTRLTVL.

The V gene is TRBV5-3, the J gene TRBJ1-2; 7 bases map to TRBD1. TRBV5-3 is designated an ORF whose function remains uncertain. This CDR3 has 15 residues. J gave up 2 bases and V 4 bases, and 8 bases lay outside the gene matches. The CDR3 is CARSPSGDSNYGYTF. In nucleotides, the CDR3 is TGTGCCAGAAGCCCCTCGGGGGACAGCAACTATGGCTACACCTTC.

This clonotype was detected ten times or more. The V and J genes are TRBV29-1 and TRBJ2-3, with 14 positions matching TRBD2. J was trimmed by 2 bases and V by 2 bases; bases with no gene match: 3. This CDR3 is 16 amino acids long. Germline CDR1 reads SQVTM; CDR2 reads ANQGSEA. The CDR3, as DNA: TGCAGCGTTGAAATGGGACTAGCGGGGGACACAGATACGCAGTATTTT. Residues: CSVEMGLAGDTDTQYF.

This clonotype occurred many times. The CDR3 loop is CASTIRQGETQYF. The CDR3 bases are TGTGCCAGCACCATTAGACAGGGAGAGACCCAGTACTTC. V gene TRBV11-2 combines with J gene TRBJ2-5, with 7 bases identical to TRBD1. Germline CDR1 reads SGHAT; CDR2 reads FQNNGV. This CDR3 spans 13 amino acids. V shed 7 bases and J 4 bases; nucleotides not matched to a gene: 6.

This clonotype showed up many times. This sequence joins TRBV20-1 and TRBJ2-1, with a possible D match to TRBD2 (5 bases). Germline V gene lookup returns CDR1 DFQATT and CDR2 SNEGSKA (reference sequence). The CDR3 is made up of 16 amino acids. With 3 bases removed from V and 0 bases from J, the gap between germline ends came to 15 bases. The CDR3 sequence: CSASYEGHSSYNEQFF. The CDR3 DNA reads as TGCAGTGCTAGCTATGAGGGTCATAGCTCCTACAATGAGCAGTTCTTC.

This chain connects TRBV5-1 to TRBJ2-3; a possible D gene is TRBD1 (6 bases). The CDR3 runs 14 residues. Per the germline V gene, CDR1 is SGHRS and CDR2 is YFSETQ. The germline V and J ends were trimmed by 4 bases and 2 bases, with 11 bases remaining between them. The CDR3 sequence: CASSERTDTDTQYF. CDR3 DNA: TGCGCCAGCAGCGAACGGACAGACACAGATACGCAGTATTTT.

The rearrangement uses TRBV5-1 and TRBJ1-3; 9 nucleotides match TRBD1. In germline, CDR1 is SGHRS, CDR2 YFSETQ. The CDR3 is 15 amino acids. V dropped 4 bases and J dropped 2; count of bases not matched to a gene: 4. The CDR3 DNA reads TGCGCCAGCAGCGTACAGGGGGCGACTGGAAACACCATATATTTT. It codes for CASSVQGATGNTIYF.

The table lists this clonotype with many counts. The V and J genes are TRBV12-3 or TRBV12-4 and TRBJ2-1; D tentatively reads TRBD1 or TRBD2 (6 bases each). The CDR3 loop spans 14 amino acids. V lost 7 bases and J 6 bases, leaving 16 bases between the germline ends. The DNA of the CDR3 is TGTGCCAGCATCCGGTTCGGGGGCGGCAATGAGCAGTTCTTC. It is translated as CASIRFGGGNEQFF.

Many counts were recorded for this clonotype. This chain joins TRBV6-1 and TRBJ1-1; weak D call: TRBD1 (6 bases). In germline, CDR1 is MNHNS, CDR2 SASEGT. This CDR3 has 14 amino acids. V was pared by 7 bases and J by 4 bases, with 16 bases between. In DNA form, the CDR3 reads TGTGCCAGCAAATTACGGACAGCGGGCACTGAAGCTTTCTTT. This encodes CASKLRTAGTEAFF.

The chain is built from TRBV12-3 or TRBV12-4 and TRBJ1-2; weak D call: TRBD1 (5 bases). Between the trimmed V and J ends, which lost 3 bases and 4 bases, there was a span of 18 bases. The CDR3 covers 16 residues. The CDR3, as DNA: TGTGCCAGCAGTTTCCCACATACGGGGGTCGGCTATGGCTACACCTTC. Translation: CASSFPHTGVGYGYTF.

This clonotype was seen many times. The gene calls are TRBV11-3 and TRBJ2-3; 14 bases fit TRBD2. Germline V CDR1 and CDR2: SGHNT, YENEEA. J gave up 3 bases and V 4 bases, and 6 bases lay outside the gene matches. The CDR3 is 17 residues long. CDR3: CASSSGTSGRATDTQYF. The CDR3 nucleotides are TGTGCCAGCAGCTCCGGGACTAGCGGGAGAGCAACAGATACGCAGTATTTT.

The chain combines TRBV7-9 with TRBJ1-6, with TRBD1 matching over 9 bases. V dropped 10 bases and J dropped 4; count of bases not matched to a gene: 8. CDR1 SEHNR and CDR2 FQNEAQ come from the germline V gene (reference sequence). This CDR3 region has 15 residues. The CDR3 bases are TGTGCCATCGGATCCGGGACAGGGTATAATTCACCCCTCCACTTT. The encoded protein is CAIGSGTGYNSPLHF.

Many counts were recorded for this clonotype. The CDR3 region has the DNA TGTGCCAGTAGTAAACGCGGACTAGCGGGGGGGCTTGATACGCAGTATTTT. It codes for CASSKRGLAGGLDTQYF. V usage is TRBV19 and J usage is TRBJ2-3, with 15 nucleotides matching TRBD2. This CDR3 comprises 17 residues. Per germline, CDR1 LNHDA and CDR2 SQIVND (reference sequence). V was pared by 4 bases and J by 6 bases, with 8 bases of the junction left unmatched.

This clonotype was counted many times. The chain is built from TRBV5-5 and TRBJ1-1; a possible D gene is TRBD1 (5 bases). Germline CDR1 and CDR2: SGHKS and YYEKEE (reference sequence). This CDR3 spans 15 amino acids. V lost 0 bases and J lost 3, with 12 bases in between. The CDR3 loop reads CASSLGSGTYTEAFF. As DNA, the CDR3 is TGTGCCAGCAGCTTGGGTTCGGGGACGTACACTGAAGCTTTCTTT.

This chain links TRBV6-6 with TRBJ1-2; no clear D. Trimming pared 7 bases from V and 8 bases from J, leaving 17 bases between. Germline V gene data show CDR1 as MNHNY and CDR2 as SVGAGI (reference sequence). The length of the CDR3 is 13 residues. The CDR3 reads CASILSALDGYTF. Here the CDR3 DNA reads TGTGCCAGCATCTTATCGGCTTTGGACGGCTACACCTTC.

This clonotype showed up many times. CDR3 bases: TGTGCCAGCAGGTACTTGGGAAGGGCCCGCGGCTACACCTTC. Protein sequence: CASRYLGRARGYTF. This chain uses TRBV13 with TRBJ1-2; D is uncertain. CDR1 and CDR2 from the germline V gene are PRHDT and FYEKMQ (reference sequence). Deletions cut 6 bases from V and 8 bases from J, with 19 bases between. CDR3 length: 14 residues.

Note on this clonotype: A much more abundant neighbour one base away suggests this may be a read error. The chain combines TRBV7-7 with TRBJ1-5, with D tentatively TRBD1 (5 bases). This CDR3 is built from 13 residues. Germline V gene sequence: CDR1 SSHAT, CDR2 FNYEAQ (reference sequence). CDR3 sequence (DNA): TGTGCCAGCAGCCGAGGGGATGGTCAGCACCAGCATTTT. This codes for CASSRGDGQHQHF.